Listed here is a single TCR beta chain. This clone's antigen is unknown. Within one base of it there is no much larger clone, and no base qualities were kept. This sample is part of a study of T cell responses to AZD1222 COVID-19 vaccine (dated by TCRdb to about 2021). Turning to the overall study: AZD1222 recipients whose second dose came at about 4 weeks and those whose second dose came at about 12 weeks were combined into one group, since spike-specific TCR depth and breadth did not differ between the two schedules. A total of about 230 trial participants underwent TCR sequencing, of whom some 210 received two doses of AZD1222 and about 25 received two doses of the MenACWY control vaccine. Enrollment into the trials was organized by age into subgroups of 18-55, 56-69 and 70-plus years, and those subgroups contained roughly 140, 27 and 60 TCR-sequenced participants, respectively.

V is pared back by 5 bases and J by 4 bases, with 17 bases lying between the germline termini. Including cysteine and phenylalanine, the CDR3 has 14 amino acids. This entry keeps only the CDR3 DNA: 42 bases, framed from base 1. Via the germline V gene, CDR1 is SQVTM and CDR2 ANQGSEA. The time point label for this specimen denotes: baseline before first vaccination. The vaccinee samples were drawn from two UK trials, COV001 and COV002, one of which was a single-blind randomized controlled phase 2/3 trial testing AZD1222 (ChAdOx1 nCoV-19) in healthy adults. Trial participant PBMC samples were collected at day 0 and day 28 after the second dose for TCRbeta chain sequencing. The CDR3 regions of human TCRbeta chains were analyzed by immunosequencing. From the authors' description of their analysis: TCRs in the repertoires were matched against a reference library of SARS-CoV-2-specific TCRs that had been generated with the MIRA antigen-specificity platform. Breadth was defined as the fraction of unique TCRs that were SARS-CoV-2-associated. Depth was defined as the fraction of total T cells that were SARS-CoV-2-associated. Using the MIRA data, each spike-specific TCR was mapped to the spike region that the TCR reacts to and placed in a CD4 or CD8 class. Log10-transformed breadth and depth values were compared by one-way ANOVA with Sidak's multiple comparisons tests. TCRdb carries this immuneACCESS record with in-frame sequences only. Its versions omit some clonotypes, under half of them owing to an unresolved V gene in the studies checked, with the rest unexplained. That table is the source of V, J and clone size, and D and trimming were worked out from the DNA. The sample table shows around 180,000 clones, and just over 90% are seen once. The ten largest clonotypes hold about 2.8% of the sample.

Overall study outcomes, separate from this receptor: CD4 TCRs associated with the vaccine covered the entire spike protein, and the dominant responses were in regions 160-218 and 743-854. Because no day 14 peak-response samples were available, repertoires were characterized only after the peak T cell response. In the small 56-69-year group, the increase in depth fell short of significance, most likely because of low power. Only five to seven AZD1222 recipients were SARS-CoV-2 seropositive at baseline, limiting conclusions about previously exposed vaccinees. Participants were mostly white British, with more females than males. The authors suggested clonal diversity may have been underestimated. Epitopes outside the regions mutated in the B.1.351 and B.1.1.7 variants were reportedly recognized by nearly half of the unique spike-specific TCRs. After two AZD1222 doses, both the breadth and the depth of spike-specific TCRs were significantly higher than at day 0 and than in MenACWY recipients.

The sample here was peripheral blood, taken on day 0 of AZD1222 vaccination. Rearrangement joined TRBV29-1 to TRBJ1-2; a weak D assignment points to TRBD1 (6 bases agree). The sequence was collected from an adult in good health. The bases are TGCAGCGTTTTTTCACCCGGGGGCTCCTATGGCTACACCTTC. Its product reads: CSVFSPGGSYGYTF.